The 6 T cell receptor beta chains below all came from one sample that was sequenced in a study of Tregs in tolerant kidney transplant recipients. The protocol was immunoSEQ multiplex PCR, while the TCRdb copy is restricted to in-frame clones and leaves out a portion. The repertoire table contains approximately 35,000 clones. Specimen: CD8+ T cells from blood, collected before the transplant. These receptors came from a human donor who received a combined kidney and bone marrow transplant.

As to this clone: The read finishes 3 residues shy of the CDR3 end, and the germline J gene is used to complete it. The chain combines TRBV19 with TRBJ2-7; D not certain. The CDR3 is made up of 14 amino acids. V lost 2 bases to trimming and J lost 3 bases, with 11 bases between them. Germline V lookup: CDR1 LNHDA, CDR2 SQIVND (reference sequence). CDR3 protein: CASSITPGYYEQYF. The covered CDR3 bases are TGTGCCAGTAGTATAACACCGGGTTACTACGAG.

Comments on this clone: The CDR3 end is not reached by the read, which stops 3 residues before it; the germline J gene fills it in. This chain connects TRBV7-9 to TRBJ1-6; D not resolved. V lost 5 bases and J lost 7, with 12 bases in between. From germline, CDR1 is SEHNR and CDR2 FQNEAQ (reference sequence). The CDR3 contains 14 residues. CDR3 DNA (partial): TGTGCCAGCAGCCCAGAGCGGGGAAATTCACCC. This gives the protein CASSPERGNSP. The CDR3, in full, reads CASSPERGNSPLHF. Full variable domain (outside the CDR3, taken from reference TRBV7-9 and TRBJ1-6): DTGVSQNPRHKITKRGQNVTFRCDPISEHNRLYWYRQTLGQGPEFLTYFQNEAQLEKSRLLSDRFSAERPKGSFSTLEIQRTEQGDSAMYLCASSPERGNSPLHFGNGTRLTVT.

As to this clone: With the read ending 3 residues before the CDR3 end, the germline J gene is used to fill in that end. The J gene is TRBJ2-1, the V gene TRBV6-2 or TRBV6-3, with 9 bases that match TRBD1. CDR1 and CDR2 (germline): MNHEY, SVGEGT. With V trimmed by 6 bases and J by 5 bases, 8 bases remained unmatched. This CDR3 contains 15 residues. The part of the CDR3 DNA that was read is TGTGCCAGCAGCAGGGACAGGGACTACGACAATGAG. It codes for CASSRDRDYDNE. Given in full, the CDR3 is CASSRDRDYDNEQFF.

Notes on this clone: Coverage ceases 3 residues before the CDR3 finishes, and the germline J gene fills in the end. The chain uses TRBV5-1 and TRBJ2-7, with TRBD2 matching 9 bases. There are 14 residues in the CDR3. The J segment lost 6 bases and the V segment lost 1 base, leaving 5 bases of the junction unmatched. Germline V gene sequence: CDR1 SGHRS, CDR2 YFSETQ. The CDR3 DNA, read in part, is TGCGCCAGCAGCTTGAGGCTAGCGGGGAGCGAG. Translating it yields CASSLRLAGSE. The CDR3 in its entirety is CASSLRLAGSEQYF.

Incomplete CDR3 DNA: TGTGCCAGCAGCACGACAGCCCTTCGTCCC. As protein: CASSTTALRP. The whole CDR3 reads CASSTTALRPQHF. V and J are TRBV7-8 and TRBJ1-5; maybe TRBD1 (5 bases). The DNA ends 3 residues before the CDR3 does, and the rest of the CDR3 is filled in from the germline J gene. Germline V CDR1 and CDR2: SGHVS, FQNEAQ. The CDR3 runs 13 residues.

On this clone: The read finishes 3 residues shy of the CDR3 end, and the germline J gene is used to complete it. The chain recombines TRBV5-6 with TRBJ2-1; 11 bases map to TRBD1. The germline gives CDR1 SGHDT, CDR2 YYEEEE. The CDR3 totals 14 residues. The trim removed 6 bases at V and 4 bases at J, leaving 3 bases unmatched. The CDR3 loop reads CASTGTGGYNEQFF. CDR3 bases read: TGTGCCAGCACGGGGACAGGGGGGTACAATGAG.